One T cell receptor (beta chain) is described in this entry. Its specificity is unknown. This entry is derived from a study of siplizumab effects on memory and regulatory T cells. Study-level findings and limits: Unstimulated naive T cells seemed to show more diversity than memory cells did, and they also seemed to be among the major contributors to the alloresponse. A minor fraction of alloreactive clones, and no more, mapped to unstimulated subsets. Proliferating Tregs taken from siplizumab cultures were not shown to have a confirmed suppressive function. With siplizumab, cumulative frequency of CD4+ memory-derived alloreactive sequences dropped significantly.

This CDR3 is built from 13 residues. Germline V gene sequence: CDR1 SGHRS, CDR2 YFSETQ. The V end lost 4 bases, the J end lost 7 bases, and 12 bases lay between the germline ends. Using immunoSEQ multiplex PCR, the repertoire was profiled, and TCRdb retains in-frame clones only, with some absent. The sample records approximately 120,000 clones, 92% being singletons. Source material: Tregs sorted from blood. The chain combines TRBV5-1 with TRBJ2-1; D may be TRBD1 (6 bases). The TCR was taken from a human donor in good health. The DNA for the CDR3 is TGCGCCAGCAGCACCTTAACAGGGAATGAGCAGTTCTTC. This gives the protein CASSTLTGNEQFF.